The rows below give T cell receptor beta chains drawn from one sample of a study of follicular helper T cells after annual influenza vaccination. Sequencing used immunoSEQ multiplex PCR; TCRdb keeps in-frame clones, though not all of them. The sample has roughly 9,300 clones; approximately 80% are singletons. Source: CXCR5+ CD38- circulating T follicular helper cells from blood, taken 7 days after influenza vaccination. All receptors derive from an adult who received the influenza vaccine. Each CDR3 is given with its conserved first and last residue. D genes are given only for firm matches. Clone sizes are given selectively: once, few, many, or a class where the clone is expanded.

.	TRBV2	.	TRBJ1-5	CASSEGGSGQPQHF	TGTGCCAGCAGTGAAGGTGGCTCGGGTCAGCCCCAGCATTTT
.	TRBV6-6	.	TRBJ2-1	CASIRAITSYNEQFF	TGTGCCAGCATCAGGGCGATCACCTCCTACAATGAGCAGTTCTTC
.	TRBV6-5	TRBD1	TRBJ1-2	CASSYGEQGANYGYTF	TGTGCCAGCAGTTACGGCGAACAGGGGGCGAACTATGGCTACACCTTC
.	TRBV5-8	TRBD1	TRBJ2-3	CASSLDRGEDTQYF	TGTGCCAGCAGCCTCGACAGGGGTGAGGATACGCAGTATTTT
.	TRBV7-2	TRBD2	TRBJ2-7	CASSRGLVDPYEQYF	TGCGCCAGCAGCCGAGGACTAGTAGACCCCTACGAGCAGTACTTC
.	TRBV4-3	.	TRBJ2-7	CASSQQTGSYEQYF	TGCGCCAGCAGCCAACAAACTGGCTCCTACGAGCAGTACTTC
.	TRBV6-6	.	TRBJ2-7	CASSRPSGSYEQYF	TGTGCCAGCAGCCGACCCTCGGGCTCCTACGAGCAGTACTTC
.	TRBV15	TRBD2	TRBJ2-2	CATSNGRQSGGMTGELFF	TGTGCCACCAGCAATGGACGTCAGAGCGGGGGAATGACCGGGGAGCTGTTTTTT
.	TRBV11-1	.	TRBJ1-1	CASSFTFGLNTEAFF	TGTGCCAGCAGCTTCACCTTCGGCCTAAACACTGAAGCTTTCTTT
once	TRBV5-6	.	TRBJ2-3	CASSSLAGVDTQYF	TGTGCCAGCAGCTCCCTCGCGGGCGTCGATACGCAGTATTTT
.	TRBV2	.	TRBJ1-5	CASKETSNQPQHF	TGTGCCAGCAAGGAGACAAGCAATCAGCCCCAGCATTTT
.	TRBV4-3	.	TRBJ1-4	CASSQDGHPSNEKLFF	TGCGCCAGCAGCCAAGACGGACACCCCTCTAATGAAAAACTGTTTTTT
.	TRBV6-5	.	TRBJ2-7	CASRPPGHNGGEQYF	TGTGCCAGCAGACCACCGGGACATAACGGAGGCGAGCAGTACTTC
.	TRBV6-5	.	TRBJ2-3	CASSNPDQDTQYF	TGTGCCAGCAGTAATCCAGACCAAGATACGCAGTATTTT
.	TRBV5-1	TRBD1	TRBJ2-2	CASSLQGATGELFF	TGCGCCAGCAGCTTACAGGGGGCAACCGGGGAGCTGTTTTTT
.	TRBV7-2	TRBD2	TRBJ2-1	CASSLGAGGSNEQFF	TGTGCCAGCAGCTTAGGAGCGGGGGGTAGCAATGAGCAGTTCTTC
.	TRBV6-6	.	TRBJ2-7	CASSKAGDRYEQYF	TGTGCCAGCTCAAAAGCGGGCGACCGCTACGAGCAGTACTTC
.	TRBV7-2	.	TRBJ1-1	CASSLISYAQGNTEAFF	TGTGCCAGCAGCTTAATTTCATACGCACAGGGGAACACTGAAGCTTTCTTT
once	TRBV7-8	TRBD2	TRBJ2-3	CASSLGASGRAGTQYF	TGTGCCAGCAGTTTAGGGGCTAGCGGCCGTGCAGGTACGCAGTATTTT
.	TRBV7-2	.	TRBJ1-2	CASSLDRGYGYTF	TGTGCCAGCAGCTTGGACAGAGGCTATGGCTACACCTTC
.	TRBV29-1	TRBD1	TRBJ2-2	CSVGQEAGELFF	TGCAGCGTCGGACAGGAGGCCGGGGAGCTGTTTTTT
.	TRBV29-1	.	TRBJ2-1	CSVVGTLSYNEQFF	TGCAGCGTCGTCGGGACTCTCTCCTACAATGAGCAGTTCTTC
.	TRBV6-1	.	TRBJ2-7	CASSSSTYEQYF	TGTGCCAGCAGTTCCTCCACCTACGAGCAGTACTTC
.	TRBV5-6	.	TRBJ1-1	CASSPGTLEEAFF	TGTGCCAGCAGCCCCGGGACACTGGAAGAAGCTTTCTTT
.	TRBV19	.	TRBJ2-2	CASSKGNTGELFF	TGTGCCAGTTCGAAGGGGAACACCGGGGAGCTGTTTTTT
.	TRBV28	.	TRBJ1-3	CASSLSYSGNTIYF	TGTGCCAGCAGTTTAAGTTACTCTGGAAACACCATATATTTT
.	TRBV5-1	.	TRBJ2-2	CASRMRGENGELFF	TGCGCCAGCAGGATGCGAGGGGAGAACGGGGAGCTGTTTTTT
.	TRBV19	.	TRBJ1-5	CASNRGNNQPQHF	TGTGCCAGCAACCGGGGGAACAATCAGCCCCAGCATTTT
.	TRBV6-1	.	TRBJ1-4	CASSPTGRNNEKLFF	TGTGCCAGCAGTCCAACGGGGAGGAATAATGAAAAACTGTTTTTT
.	TRBV5-1	TRBD2	TRBJ2-7	CASSDTSGSYEQYF	TGCGCCAGCAGCGATACTAGCGGCTCCTACGAGCAGTACTTC
.	TRBV4-1	.	TRBJ2-2	CASSQDPQGNTGELFF	TGCGCCAGCAGCCAAGATCCGCAGGGGAACACCGGGGAGCTGTTTTTT
.	TRBV19	.	TRBJ2-2	CASSISPGLGELFF	TGTGCCAGTAGTATCAGCCCCGGGCTAGGGGAGCTGTTTTTT
.	TRBV6-5	TRBD2	TRBJ2-1	CASRMLAGGLNEQFF	TGTGCCAGCAGGATGCTAGCGGGGGGGCTCAATGAGCAGTTCTTC
.	TRBV5-8	.	TRBJ1-1	CASTHMGVNTEAFF	TGTGCCAGCACCCATATGGGAGTAAACACTGAAGCTTTCTTT
.	TRBV28	.	TRBJ2-3	CASSTRRDTQYF	TGTGCCAGCAGCACGAGAAGAGATACGCAGTATTTT
.	TRBV6-1	.	TRBJ2-7	CASQHSQASYEQYF	TGTGCCAGCCAGCACTCGCAGGCCTCTTACGAGCAGTACTTC
few	TRBV2	TRBD1	TRBJ1-2	CASGGTAATTF	TGTGCCAGCGGCGGGACAGCTGCTACAACCTTC
.	TRBV4-1	TRBD1	TRBJ1-2	CASTLFLQGINYGYTF	TGCGCCAGCACCCTTTTTTTACAGGGGATTAACTATGGCTACACCTTC
few	TRBV5-1	.	TRBJ2-7	CASSFEGIYEQYF	TGCGCCAGCAGCTTTGAAGGGATCTACGAGCAGTACTTC
.	TRBV11-2	.	TRBJ1-1	CASSFGRRVDTEAFF	TGTGCCAGCAGCTTCGGCAGGCGGGTGGACACTGAAGCTTTCTTT
.	TRBV2	.	TRBJ1-1	CASSLTDEGTEAFF	TGTGCCAGCAGTCTTACGGACGAGGGCACTGAAGCTTTCTTT
.	TRBV5-5	.	TRBJ1-1	CASILDPGGTEAFF	TGTGCCAGCATCCTCGACCCGGGAGGGACTGAAGCTTTCTTT
.	TRBV19	TRBD1	TRBJ1-5	CASSARTGKYQPQHF	TGTGCCAGTAGTGCTAGGACAGGAAAATATCAGCCCCAGCATTTT
.	TRBV7-2	.	TRBJ1-2	CASSIPGPYGYTF	TGTGCCAGCAGCATACCGGGACCCTATGGCTACACCTTC
.	TRBV7-9	TRBD1	TRBJ1-2	CASSPGGQGDGYTF	TGTGCCAGCAGCCCGGGGGGACAGGGGGATGGCTACACCTTC